The present T cell receptor beta chain was sequenced within a study of spatial heterogeneity in lung cancer. Study overall: The study consistently detected more beta-chain than alpha-chain sequences.

As for time point: sample taken at primary tumor resection. Tumor, nontumor lung or frozen PBMC supplied whole RNA, sequenced without sorting. The donors, 72 patients with untreated early-stage non-small cell lung cancer, provided the samples. For this clonotype: A much larger clone sits a single nucleotide away, making a read error possible. This CDR3 is missing its conserved last phenylalanine or tryptophan, likely due to a read error. No DNA is shown, since the ends of the CDR3 on it are uncertain; the CDR3 is the one TCRdb lists.

Using its own MiXCR run on the 5' RACE reads, TCRdb lists one record per CDR3 protein. There are approximately 52,000 distinct CDR3 sequences in the sample; approximately 7% occur only once, and around 2.6% lies in the top ten. The germline gives CDR1 SEHNR, CDR2 FQNEAQ (reference sequence). Termini included, the CDR3 measures 14 amino acids. This material consisted of PBMCs, taken at surgery. The chain combines TRBV7-9 with TRBJ2-1; TRBD2 is the table's D call, not checked against the DNA. This receptor was obtained from a female donor with early-stage non-small cell lung cancer. The CDR3 is CASTLYGTSGDEFS.